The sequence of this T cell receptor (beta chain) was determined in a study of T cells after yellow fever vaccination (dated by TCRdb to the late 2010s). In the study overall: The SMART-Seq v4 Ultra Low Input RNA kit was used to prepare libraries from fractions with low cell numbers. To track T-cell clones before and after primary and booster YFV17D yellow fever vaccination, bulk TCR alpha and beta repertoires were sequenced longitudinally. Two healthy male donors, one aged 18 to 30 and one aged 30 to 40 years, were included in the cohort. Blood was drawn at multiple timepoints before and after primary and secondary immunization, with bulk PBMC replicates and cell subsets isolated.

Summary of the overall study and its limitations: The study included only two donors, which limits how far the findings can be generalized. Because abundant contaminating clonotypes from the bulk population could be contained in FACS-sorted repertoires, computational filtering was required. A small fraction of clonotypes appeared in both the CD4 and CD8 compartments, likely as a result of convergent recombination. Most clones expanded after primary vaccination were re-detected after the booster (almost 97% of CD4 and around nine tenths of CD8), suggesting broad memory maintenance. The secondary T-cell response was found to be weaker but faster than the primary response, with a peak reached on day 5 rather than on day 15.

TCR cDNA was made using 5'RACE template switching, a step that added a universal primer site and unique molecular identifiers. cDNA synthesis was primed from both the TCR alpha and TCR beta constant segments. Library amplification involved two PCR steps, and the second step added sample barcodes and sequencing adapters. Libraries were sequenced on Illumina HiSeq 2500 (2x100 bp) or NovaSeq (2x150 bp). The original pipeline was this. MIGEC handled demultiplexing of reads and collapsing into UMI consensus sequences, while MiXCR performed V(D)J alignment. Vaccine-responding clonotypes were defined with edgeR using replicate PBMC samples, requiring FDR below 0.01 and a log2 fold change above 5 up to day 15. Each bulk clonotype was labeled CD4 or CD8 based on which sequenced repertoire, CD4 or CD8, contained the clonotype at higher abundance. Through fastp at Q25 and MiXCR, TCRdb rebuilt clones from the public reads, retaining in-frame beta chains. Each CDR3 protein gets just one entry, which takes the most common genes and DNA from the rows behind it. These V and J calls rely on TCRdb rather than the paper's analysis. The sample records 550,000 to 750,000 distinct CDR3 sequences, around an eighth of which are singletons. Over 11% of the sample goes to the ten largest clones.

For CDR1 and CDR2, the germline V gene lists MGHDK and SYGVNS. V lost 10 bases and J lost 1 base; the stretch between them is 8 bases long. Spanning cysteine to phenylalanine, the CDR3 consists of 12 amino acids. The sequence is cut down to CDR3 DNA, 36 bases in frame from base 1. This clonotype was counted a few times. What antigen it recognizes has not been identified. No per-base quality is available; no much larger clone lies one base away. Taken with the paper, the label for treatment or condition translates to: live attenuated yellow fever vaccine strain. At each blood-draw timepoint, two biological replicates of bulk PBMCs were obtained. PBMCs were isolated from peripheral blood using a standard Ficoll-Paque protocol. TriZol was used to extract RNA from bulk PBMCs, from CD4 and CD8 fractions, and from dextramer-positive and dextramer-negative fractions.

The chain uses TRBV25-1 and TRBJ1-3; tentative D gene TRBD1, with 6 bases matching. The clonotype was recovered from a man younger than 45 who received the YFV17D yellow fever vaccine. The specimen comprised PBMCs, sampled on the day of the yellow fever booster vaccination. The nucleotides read TGTGCCACCGGGACATCTGGAAACACCATATATTTT. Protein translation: CATGTSGNTIYF.